Presented here are 27 T cell receptor beta chains from one specimen sequenced in a study of T cell repertoires in cytomegalovirus infection. TCRdb re-derived calls from the reads in MiXCR, one entry per CDR3 protein. The sample records hundreds of thousands of distinct CDR3 sequences, 15% to 20% being singletons. The source material was PBMCs. These receptor sequences come from a human donor in good health (CMV status not recorded). Some clones in this sample may be carry-over from other donors' samples.

This clonotype was recorded many times. V is TRBV7-8 and J is TRBJ2-2, with D perhaps being TRBD1 or TRBD2 (5 bases each). Germline V gene lookup returns CDR1 SGHVS and CDR2 FQNEAQ. CDR3 length: 15 residues. The germline V and J ends were trimmed by 4 bases and 4 bases, with 13 bases remaining between them. The CDR3 bases are TGTGCCAGCAGCTCGGGACCCTTTGGCACCGGGGAGCTGTTTTTT. Its translation is CASSSGPFGTGELFF.

This clonotype was counted between two and nine times. The chain recombines TRBV29-1 with TRBJ1-6; D is perhaps TRBD1 (5 bases). The V end lost 5 bases, the J end lost 8 bases, and 13 bases lay between the germline ends. Germline-derived CDR1 and CDR2 are SQVTM and ANQGSEA. The CDR3 contains 13 residues. The chain's CDR3 is CSVSLQQDSPLHF. CDR3 DNA sequence: TGCAGCGTTAGTCTCCAACAGGATTCACCCCTCCACTTT.

The chain employs TRBV19 and TRBJ2-1; TRBD1 or TRBD2 may be the D gene (6 bases each). Germline-derived CDR1 and CDR2 are LNHDA and SQIVND (reference sequence). This CDR3 spans 16 amino acids. Trimming took 4 bases from V and 4 from J, leaving 17 bases between them. The CDR3 spells CASSSPGAGVYNEQFF. CDR3 coding DNA: TGTGCCAGTAGTAGCCCGGGGGCCGGAGTTTACAATGAGCAGTTCTTC.

This clonotype was seen ten or more times. The chain is built from TRBV5-6 and TRBJ1-2; D is perhaps TRBD1 (5 bases). Germline-derived CDR1 and CDR2 are SGHDT and YYEEEE. Deletions cut 0 bases from V and 7 bases from J, with 13 bases between. The CDR3 loop spans 14 amino acids. The chain's CDR3 is CASSLVQPGGGYTF. CDR3 nucleotides: TGTGCCAGCAGCTTGGTCCAGCCCGGGGGTGGCTACACCTTC.

This chain joins TRBV7-2 and TRBJ2-1, with D perhaps matching TRBD1 (5 bases). This CDR3 has 15 residues. CDR1 SGHTA and CDR2 FQGNSA come from the germline V gene. Trimming left V 2 bases short and J 8 bases short, with 16 bases between. CDR3: CASSLSGRVIDEQFF. DNA for the CDR3: TGTGCCAGCAGCTTAAGTGGCAGGGTGATAGATGAGCAGTTCTTC.

This clonotype has at least ten counts. The chain recombines TRBV6-2 or TRBV6-3 with TRBJ1-5, with TRBD1 matching over 10 bases. This CDR3 has 16 amino acids. With V trimmed by 4 bases and J by 7 bases, 10 bases remained unmatched. The germline CDR1 and CDR2 sequences are MNHEY and SVGEGT. Here the CDR3 DNA reads TGTGCCAGCAGTTCGATACCGACAGGGGGCGGACAGCCCCAGCATTTT. Amino acids: CASSSIPTGGGQPQHF.

This rearrangement joins TRBV2 to TRBJ1-2; 9 bases match TRBD1. The V and J ends lost 8 bases and 5 bases, in that order; junction bases with no gene match: 9. Per the germline V gene, CDR1 is SNHLY and CDR2 is FYNNEI. The CDR3 is 14 residues long. The DNA for the CDR3 is TGTGCCAGCGAAACAGGGGGCTTTTTTTATGGCTACACCTTC. Translation: CASETGGFFYGYTF. Variable domain in full (rest from reference TRBV2 and TRBJ1-2): EPEVTQTPSHQVTQMGQEVILRCVPISNHLYFYWYRQILGQKVEFLVSFYNNEISEKSEIFDDQFSVERPDGSNFTLKIRSTKLEDSAMYFCASETGGFFYGYTFGSGTRLTVV.

This clonotype was detected many times. The rearrangement links TRBV5-6 to TRBJ2-2; tentatively, D is TRBD2 (6 bases). CDR3 length equals 17 residues. V was shortened by 4 bases and J by 0 bases, with 16 bases between the two germline ends. The V gene's germline CDR1 is SGHDT and CDR2 YYEEEE. The CDR3 loop is CASSPYLGGTNTGELFF. Written as DNA, the CDR3 is TGTGCCAGCAGCCCGTACCTCGGAGGGACGAACACCGGGGAGCTGTTTTTT.

The CDR3 here is CASSLGGRGTEAFF. The CDR3 DNA is TGTGCCAGCAGCCTTGGGGGGAGAGGCACTGAAGCTTTCTTT. This chain uses TRBV28 with TRBJ1-1, with D maybe TRBD1 (5 bases). The CDR3 is 14 residues long. V dropped 6 bases and J dropped 4 bases, with 15 bases sitting between them. Per the germline V gene, CDR1 is MDHEN and CDR2 is SYDVKM. The full variable domain, its missing parts supplied by reference TRBV28 and TRBJ1-1, is DVKVTQSSRYLVKRTGEKVFLECVQDMDHENMFWYRQDPGLGLRLIYFSYDVKMKEKGDIPEGYSVSREKKERFSLILESASTNQTSMYLCASSLGGRGTEAFFGQGTRLTVV.

V gene TRBV2 combines with J gene TRBJ2-1; TRBD1 matches 9 bases. Germline V CDR1 and CDR2: SNHLY, FYNNEI. The CDR3 runs 14 residues. After removal of 6 bases from V and 2 bases from J, the junction contained 2 bases not matched to a gene. The CDR3 loop reads CASRTGGTYNEQFF. The CDR3 region has the DNA TGTGCCAGCAGGACAGGGGGGACCTACAATGAGCAGTTCTTC.

The CDR3 loop reads CASSLAGHLQETQYF. The CDR3 DNA reads as TGTGCCAGCAGCCTCGCGGGACATCTCCAAGAGACCCAGTACTTC. This rearrangement joins TRBV7-9 to TRBJ2-5, with D perhaps assigned TRBD1 or TRBD2 (6 bases each). Trimming left V 5 bases short and J 1 base short, with 14 bases between. The CDR3 has 15 amino acids. Germline lookup yields CDR1 SEHNR and CDR2 FQNEAQ (reference sequence).

This rearrangement joins TRBV2 to TRBJ1-2; a weak D match, TRBD1 (6 bases). CDR3 length: 15 residues. The germline gives CDR1 SNHLY, CDR2 FYNNEI. Trimming cost V 6 bases and J 7 bases, with 21 bases left between them. CDR3 sequence reads: CASRSEGGERVGYTF. As DNA, the CDR3 is TGTGCCAGCAGATCAGAAGGGGGGGAACGGGTTGGCTACACCTTC. Full variable domain (remainder filled in from reference TRBV2 and TRBJ1-2): EPEVTQTPSHQVTQMGQEVILRCVPISNHLYFYWYRQILGQKVEFLVSFYNNEISEKSEIFDDQFSVERPDGSNFTLKIRSTKLEDSAMYFCASRSEGGERVGYTFGSGTRLTVV.

This chain connects TRBV20-1 to TRBJ1-2, with TRBD1 matching over 8 bases. In germline, CDR1 is DFQATT, CDR2 SNEGSKA (reference sequence). The CDR3 contains 14 residues. Trimming took 7 bases from V and 7 from J; bases not matched to a gene: 14. The CDR3 region has the DNA TGCAGTGTTCCTCCGGGACAGGCTACTTTTGGCTACACCTTC. Its translation: CSVPPGQATFGYTF.

This clonotype was observed a few times. The genes are TRBV12-3 or TRBV12-4 and TRBJ2-7; TRBD2 matches at 10 bases. The CDR3 length is 13 residues. Trimming cost V 4 bases and J 5 bases; bases outside gene matches: 2. CDR3 sequence (DNA): TGTGCCAGCAGTTGGACTAGCGGCCACGAGCAGTACTTC. This encodes CASSWTSGHEQYF.

The gene calls are TRBV7-2 and TRBJ2-7, with D possibly TRBD2 on 5 matching bases. The CDR3 is 15 residues long. V lost 5 bases and J 0 bases, leaving 14 bases between the germline ends. From germline, CDR1 is SGHTA and CDR2 FQGNSA. Written as DNA, the CDR3 is TGTGCCAGCAGCCTAAATACTGGGAGCTCCTACGAGCAGTACTTC. Translating gives CASSLNTGSSYEQYF.

This clonotype was seen only a few times. The rearrangement joins TRBV25-1 to TRBJ2-7; TRBD1 is a possible D gene (5 bases). This CDR3 is built from 15 residues. The V end was cut by 2 bases, the J end by 5 bases, with 16 bases between. Germline-derived CDR1 and CDR2 are MGHDK and SYGVNS. CDR3 in amino acids: CASSEVDRGFDEQYF. Here the CDR3 DNA reads TGTGCCAGCAGTGAAGTAGATAGGGGATTCGACGAGCAGTACTTC.

The sample holds one count of this clonotype. V is TRBV20-1 and J is TRBJ1-6; D is ambiguous. This CDR3 region has 17 residues. Trimming cost V 0 bases and J 0 bases, with 12 bases left between them. Germline-derived CDR1 and CDR2 are DFQATT and SNEGSKA (reference sequence). The CDR3 DNA reads TGCAGTGCTAGAGATATCGAGGAGAGCTCCTATAATTCACCCCTCCACTTT. This gives the protein CSARDIEESSYNSPLHF.

The table lists this clonotype with many counts. V is TRBV7-2 and J is TRBJ2-3; D remains ambiguous. V lost 3 bases and J 2 bases, leaving 12 bases between the germline ends. The CDR3 has 15 residues. The V gene's germline CDR1 is SGHTA and CDR2 FQGNSA. The CDR3 DNA is TGTGCCAGCAGCTTTGGGCGGACCTTCACAGATACGCAGTATTTT. As protein: CASSFGRTFTDTQYF.

This clonotype was counted at least ten times. The chain recombines TRBV7-8 with TRBJ1-3, with D uncertain. This CDR3 is 13 amino acids long. V was cut by 6 bases and J by 0 bases, with 6 bases left in between. Germline loops: CDR1 SGHVS, CDR2 FQNEAQ. Here the CDR3 DNA reads TGTGCCAGCAGTTATAGCTCTGGAAACACCATATATTTT. Its translation: CASSYSSGNTIYF. Supplemented by reference TRBV7-8 and TRBJ1-3, the full variable domain reads GAGVSQSPRYKVAKRGQDVALRCDPISGHVSLFWYQQALGQGPEFLTYFQNEAQLDKSGLPSDRFFAERPEGSVSTLKIQRTQQEDSAVYLCASSYSSGNTIYFGEGSWLTVV.

This clonotype was detected many times. The chain joins TRBV7-2 to TRBJ2-1; D may be TRBD1 or TRBD2 (5 bases each). The CDR3 is 16 amino acids. Germline V lookup: CDR1 SGHTA, CDR2 FQGNSA. Trimming cost V 5 bases and J 0 bases, with 14 bases left between them. As DNA, the CDR3 is TGTGCCAGCAGCCCGTTTGGGGGAGACTCCTACAATGAGCAGTTCTTC. Encoded protein: CASSPFGGDSYNEQFF.

The gene calls are TRBV24-1 and TRBJ2-5; a weak D match, TRBD1 (6 bases). Germline V CDR1 and CDR2: KGHDR, SFDVKD. V shed 3 bases and J shed 2 bases, with 27 bases lying between them. This CDR3 is built from 20 residues. Here the CDR3 DNA reads TGTGCCACCAGTGATCCCCGGAGGTTGGGTGAGCAGGGGATTCAAGAGACCCAGTACTTC. Amino acids: CATSDPRRLGEQGIQETQYF.

This clonotype was recorded many times. The chain employs TRBV12-3 or TRBV12-4 and TRBJ1-1; tentatively, D is TRBD1 (5 bases). The V gene lost 7 bases and the J gene lost 0 bases, with 15 bases spanning the gap. CDR3 length equals 15 residues. The CDR3 region is CASNSQDGMNTEAFF. Written as DNA, the CDR3 is TGTGCCAGCAACTCACAGGACGGAATGAACACTGAAGCTTTCTTT.

This clonotype was observed a handful of times. V gene TRBV20-1 combines with J gene TRBJ2-7; D is unresolved. Per the germline V gene, CDR1 is DFQATT and CDR2 is SNEGSKA (reference sequence). V dropped 6 bases and J dropped 1 base, with 7 bases sitting between them. The CDR3 is 11 amino acids. The DNA of the CDR3 is TGCAGTGCGGACCAATCCTACGAGCAGTACTTC. Its protein product is CSADQSYEQYF.

V is TRBV20-1 and J is TRBJ1-1; no definite D call. There are 15 residues in the CDR3. Trimming took off 0 bases at V and 3 bases at J, with 14 bases between the two ends. CDR1 and CDR2 (germline): DFQATT, SNEGSKA (reference sequence). The CDR3: CSARDWGGRDTEAFF. CDR3 bases: TGCAGTGCTAGAGATTGGGGAGGGAGGGACACTGAAGCTTTCTTT.

The chain carries TRBV7-2 and TRBJ2-5; maybe TRBD2 (5 bases). Germline V CDR1 and CDR2: SGHTA, FQGNSA. Trimming cost V 2 bases and J 0 bases, with 7 bases left between them. There are 14 residues in the CDR3. This CDR3 reads CASSLISDQETQYF. As DNA, the CDR3 is TGTGCCAGCAGCTTAATTAGCGACCAAGAGACCCAGTACTTC.

This clonotype came up many times. The rearrangement joins TRBV7-2 to TRBJ1-3, with no clear D. This CDR3 region has 18 residues. Germline V gene lookup returns CDR1 SGHTA and CDR2 FQGNSA. V lost 5 bases to trimming and J lost 0 bases, with 20 bases between them. CDR3 protein: CASSPSPADVDSGNTIYF. The CDR3 bases are TGTGCCAGCAGCCCCTCCCCGGCGGACGTTGACTCTGGAAACACCATATATTTT.

This clonotype turned up a few times. The chain combines TRBV4-3 with TRBJ1-2, with D perhaps TRBD1 (5 bases). The CDR3 has 15 residues. The V and J ends lost 1 base and 8 bases respectively, with 17 bases between them. Germline lookup yields CDR1 LGHNA and CDR2 YSLEER. As DNA, the CDR3 is TGCGCCAGCAGCCAAGCACCCCTTCGGGGACGAGGCTACACCTTC. It translates to CASSQAPLRGRGYTF.